The 30 T cell receptor beta chains below were found in one sample sequenced in a study of T cell responses to AZD1222 COVID-19 vaccine. The repertoire was sequenced with immunoSEQ multiplex PCR; TCRdb's copy has only in-frame clones and lacks some. The sample shows about 120,000 clones, 80% to 95% of them seen only once. Source: peripheral blood, taken on day 0 of AZD1222 vaccination. These TCRs come from an adult in good health.

The chain couples TRBV5-1 to TRBJ1-2, with a possible D match to TRBD1 (6 bases). The germline V gene has CDR1 SGHRS and CDR2 YFSETQ. The length of the CDR3 is 14 residues. With 4 bases removed from V and 7 bases from J, the gap between germline ends came to 17 bases. This CDR3 reads CASSPSTGSRGYTF. DNA of the CDR3: TGCGCCAGCAGCCCGAGCACAGGGTCTCGTGGCTACACCTTC.

The V and J genes are TRBV29-1 and TRBJ2-3, with D possibly TRBD2 on 5 matching bases. The CDR3 is 13 residues long. Trimming took 6 bases from V and 5 from J, leaving 15 bases between them. Germline V gene lookup returns CDR1 SQVTM and CDR2 ANQGSEA. In DNA, the CDR3 is TGCAGCGTGCCCAAACGGGGAGTAGATACGCAGTATTTT. This translates into CSVPKRGVDTQYF.

V is TRBV7-8 and J is TRBJ1-5; 7 bases line up with TRBD1. CDR1 is SGHVS, CDR2 FQNEAQ, per germline. V lost 5 bases to trimming and J lost 8 bases; unmatched junction nucleotides: 12. The CDR3 runs 15 residues. The CDR3 loop is CASSTRTGLKEPQHF. Written as DNA, the CDR3 is TGTGCCAGCAGCACCCGGACAGGCCTAAAGGAGCCCCAGCATTTT.

The genes are TRBV28 and TRBJ2-2; 8 nucleotides match TRBD2. The V gene end was trimmed by 6 bases and the J gene end by 8 bases; junction bases not matched to a gene: 11. The CDR3 totals 15 residues. Germline V CDR1 and CDR2: MDHEN, SYDVKM. The CDR3 loop is CASSPPRAGGGELFF. CDR3 coding DNA: TGTGCCAGCAGCCCCCCCCGCGCGGGAGGAGGGGAGCTGTTTTTT.

This rearrangement joins TRBV5-1 to TRBJ2-7; D is perhaps TRBD1 or TRBD2 (5 bases each). CDR1 and CDR2 (germline): SGHRS, YFSETQ. Trimming pared 3 bases from V and 3 bases from J, leaving 10 bases between. This CDR3 spans 13 amino acids. For the CDR3, the DNA is TGCGCCAGCAGCTGGGGGTTGTACTACGAGCAGTACTTC. Residues: CASSWGLYYEQYF.

This chain connects TRBV7-6 to TRBJ1-2; the D gene is possibly TRBD1 (5 bases). Germline V gene lookup returns CDR1 SGHVS and CDR2 FNYEAQ. The CDR3 length is 16 residues. V gave up 5 bases and J gave up 3 bases, with 19 bases separating them. The CDR3 region is CASSLTPAGGDYGYTF. DNA of the CDR3: TGTGCCAGCAGCCTAACCCCCGCGGGGGGGGACTATGGCTACACCTTC.

This chain links TRBV19 with TRBJ1-1; D remains unclear. V was trimmed by 6 bases and J by 4 bases, leaving 15 bases between them. Looked up from germline, CDR1 is LNHDA and CDR2 is SQIVND (reference sequence). The CDR3 covers 14 residues. This CDR3 is CASRRAGEGTEAFF. The CDR3 DNA sequence: TGTGCCAGTAGAAGGGCCGGGGAGGGCACTGAAGCTTTCTTT.

The gene calls are TRBV5-1 and TRBJ2-7, with D unresolved. Per the germline V gene, CDR1 is SGHRS and CDR2 is YFSETQ. V was shortened by 7 bases and J by 4 bases, with 24 bases between the two germline ends. The CDR3 runs to 16 residues. The CDR3 DNA reads as TGCGCCAGCGCTCCCCTGCCTCCGGGTGGGGATTACGAGCAGTACTTC. Amino acid sequence: CASAPLPPGGDYEQYF.

The gene calls are TRBV7-9 and TRBJ1-2; D gene uncertain. Deletions cut 6 bases from V and 8 bases from J, with 10 bases between. CDR1 SEHNR and CDR2 FQNEAQ come from the germline V gene (reference sequence). The CDR3 contains 11 residues. The chain's CDR3 is CASRQPRGYTF. The CDR3, as DNA: TGTGCCAGCAGGCAACCTAGGGGCTACACCTTC. The complete variable domain, with remaining parts taken from reference TRBV7-9 and TRBJ1-2, reads DTGVSQNPRHKITKRGQNVTFRCDPISEHNRLYWYRQTLGQGPEFLTYFQNEAQLEKSRLLSDRFSAERPKGSFSTLEIQRTEQGDSAMYLCASRQPRGYTFGSGTRLTVV.

The chain employs TRBV3-1 (or the pseudogene TRBV3-2) and TRBJ2-2; tentatively, D is TRBD2 (5 bases). This CDR3 is built from 14 residues. The V gene lost 4 bases and the J gene lost 7 bases, with 13 bases spanning the gap. CDR1 is LGHDT, CDR2 YNNKEL, per germline (reference sequence). CDR3 sequence reads: CASSLLLGRGELFF. CDR3 nucleotides: TGTGCCAGCAGCCTCCTACTAGGGCGCGGGGAGCTGTTTTTT.

V gene TRBV2 combines with J gene TRBJ2-7; 13 bases are shared with TRBD2. J gave up 3 bases and V 6 bases, and 5 bases lay outside the gene matches. The CDR3 runs to 15 residues. The V gene's germline CDR1 is SNHLY and CDR2 FYNNEI. DNA of the CDR3: TGTGCCAGCAGGGAGGGACTAGCGGGGCTCTACGAGCAGTACTTC. Translating gives CASREGLAGLYEQYF.

The chain uses TRBV5-1 and TRBJ1-4; D unclear. V was trimmed by 4 bases and J by 3 bases, leaving 10 bases between them. The CDR3 has 14 amino acids. In germline, CDR1 is SGHRS, CDR2 YFSETQ. The CDR3 DNA reads TGCGCCAGCAGCCCGGACGGAGCTAATGAAAAACTGTTTTTT. Encoded protein: CASSPDGANEKLFF.

In this sample, this clone turned up a few times. The V call is TRBV5-6, the J call TRBJ1-2; maybe TRBD1 (5 bases). Germline CDR1 is SGHDT and CDR2 is YYEEEE. V lost 3 bases, J lost 3 bases, and 9 bases lay in between. The CDR3 consists of 13 residues. CDR3: CASSSQAHYGYTF. The DNA of the CDR3 is TGTGCCAGCAGCTCACAGGCGCACTATGGCTACACCTTC.

The V and J genes are TRBV7-9 and TRBJ2-3; TRBD2 matches 7 bases. CDR1 and CDR2 (germline): SEHNR, FQNEAQ (reference sequence). The length of the CDR3 is 15 residues. Losses at the gene ends were 1 base for V and 6 bases for J; bases not matched to a gene: 7. The CDR3 DNA follows: TGTGCCAGCAGCTTAGGCCTAGCGGTCGGCGATACGCAGTATTTT. This encodes CASSLGLAVGDTQYF.

The V and J genes are TRBV4-1 and TRBJ2-7; TRBD2 agrees at 11 bases. The trim removed 5 bases at V and 2 bases at J, leaving 11 bases unmatched. CDR3 size: 17 residues. CDR1 MGHRA and CDR2 YSYEKL come from the germline V gene. The CDR3 loop is CASSESPILAGAYEQYF. Here the CDR3 DNA reads TGCGCCAGCAGCGAGAGTCCGATACTAGCGGGAGCCTACGAGCAGTACTTC.

The chain couples TRBV27 to TRBJ1-2, with 11 bases that match TRBD1. Germline-derived CDR1 and CDR2 are MNHEY and SMNVEV (reference sequence). V was pared by 6 bases and J by 7 bases, with 7 bases of the junction left unmatched. There are 14 residues in the CDR3. CDR3 nucleotides: TGTGCCAGCAGCTTTGGGACAGGGGGTGGTGGCTACACCTTC. It specifies CASSFGTGGGGYTF.

J is TRBJ1-2 and V is TRBV9; 7 bases map to TRBD1. CDR3 length: 15 residues. Germline V CDR1 and CDR2: SGDLS, YYNGEE. The J segment lost 0 bases and the V segment lost 0 bases, leaving 2 bases of the junction unmatched. CDR3 loop: CASSVEGAPNYGYTF. CDR3 sequence (DNA): TGTGCCAGCAGCGTAGAGGGGGCTCCTAACTATGGCTACACCTTC.

This sequence joins TRBV19 and TRBJ1-2; tentatively, D is TRBD1 (5 bases). The CDR3 contains 15 residues. Per germline, CDR1 LNHDA and CDR2 SQIVND (reference sequence). Trimming removed 7 bases at V and 1 base at J, with 16 bases between. DNA of the CDR3: TGTGCCAGTACCGACCCACTCGGGGGTAACTATGGCTACACCTTC. It encodes CASTDPLGGNYGYTF.

The chain has TRBV7-2 and TRBJ2-7; no definite D call. In germline, CDR1 is SGHTA, CDR2 FQGNSA. Trimming pared 1 base from V and 2 bases from J, leaving 9 bases between. The CDR3 spans 14 residues. CDR3 protein: CASSLVVVTYEQYF. In nucleotides, the CDR3 is TGTGCCAGCAGCTTAGTAGTGGTTACCTACGAGCAGTACTTC.

This chain links TRBV15 with TRBJ1-2; no clear D gene. Germline V gives CDR1 LNHNV, CDR2 YYDKDF (reference sequence). The length of the CDR3 is 12 residues. V lost 4 bases to trimming and J lost 5 bases, with 8 bases between them. CDR3 sequence: CATSNSNYGYTF. In nucleotides, the CDR3 is TGTGCCACCAGCAATTCAAATTATGGCTACACCTTC.

This chain uses TRBV6-6 with TRBJ1-2; D ambiguous. In germline, CDR1 is MNHNY, CDR2 SVGAGI (reference sequence). This CDR3 has 15 amino acids. Trimming took 5 bases from V and 4 from J, leaving 17 bases between them. For the CDR3, the DNA is TGTGCCAGCAGTCCCCGCAGAGATAAAGGCTATGGCTACACCTTC. This codes for CASSPRRDKGYGYTF.

V is TRBV7-2 and J is TRBJ2-5; D is unclear. Trimming removed 5 bases at V and 2 bases at J, with 9 bases between. The CDR3 has 13 amino acids. Germline-derived CDR1 and CDR2 are SGHTA and FQGNSA. The CDR3 protein is CASSPGPQETQYF. The CDR3 DNA is TGTGCCAGCAGCCCCGGACCACAAGAGACCCAGTACTTC.

This sequence joins TRBV24-1 and TRBJ2-1, with 10 bases identical to TRBD2. The V segment lost 0 bases and the J segment 8 bases; nucleotides outside the gene matches: 3. Germline CDR1 reads KGHDR; CDR2 reads SFDVKD. This CDR3 comprises 15 residues. The CDR3 is CATSDLGLAAHEQFF. The CDR3 nucleotides are TGTGCCACCAGTGATTTGGGACTAGCGGCACATGAGCAGTTCTTC.

The gene calls are TRBV28 and TRBJ1-5; D is possibly TRBD1 (5 bases). Germline CDR1 MDHEN, CDR2 SYDVKM. Trimming cost V 6 bases and J 1 base, with 13 bases left between them. The length of the CDR3 is 15 residues. In nucleotides, the CDR3 is TGTGCCAGCAGCGAAGGGGTGGAGAGCAATCAGCCCCAGCATTTT. Translating gives CASSEGVESNQPQHF.

The chain uses TRBV5-4 and TRBJ2-7, with 12 positions matching TRBD1. CDR3 size: 15 residues. Germline V CDR1 and CDR2: SGHNT, YYREEE (reference sequence). V shed 2 bases, J shed 6 bases, and the junction held 6 bases outside the gene matches. CDR3 sequence reads: CASSFSWDRGLEQYF. CDR3 nucleotide sequence: TGTGCCAGCAGCTTTTCTTGGGACAGGGGGCTCGAGCAGTACTTC.

This chain links TRBV24-1 with TRBJ1-2, with a weak D call TRBD1 (6 bases). The CDR3 totals 13 residues. V was cut by 5 bases and J by 4 bases, with 10 bases left in between. The germline V gene encodes CDR1 KGHDR and CDR2 SFDVKD. This CDR3 is CATSAGRGYGYTF. The CDR3, as DNA: TGTGCCACCAGTGCAGGCAGGGGCTATGGCTACACCTTC.

The chain employs TRBV3-1 (or the pseudogene TRBV3-2) and TRBJ1-1; D gene ambiguous. CDR1 LGHDT and CDR2 YNNKEL come from the germline V gene (reference sequence). This CDR3 has 13 amino acids. The ends were cut back, 0 bases at V and 10 bases at J, with 12 bases in the middle. Written as DNA, the CDR3 is TGTGCCAGCAGCCAAGAGGGAGGCCTTGGAGCTTTCTTT. Its translation is CASSQEGGLGAFF.

The table lists this clone with a count of one. The chain has TRBV7-8 and TRBJ1-3; 7 bases are shared with TRBD1. CDR3 length: 16 residues. V lost 5 bases and J lost 4; bases outside the gene matches: 11. CDR1 and CDR2 from the germline V gene are SGHVS and FQNEAQ. The CDR3 loop reads CASSPRQGRVGNTIYF. The CDR3 nucleotides read TGTGCCAGCAGCCCCAGACAGGGAAGGGTCGGAAACACCATATATTTT.

The rearrangement joins TRBV7-9 to TRBJ1-2; D is uncertain. Looked up from germline, CDR1 is SEHNR and CDR2 is FQNEAQ (reference sequence). The CDR3 length is 14 residues. V was shortened by 3 bases and J by 2 bases, with 10 bases between the two germline ends. This chain's CDR3 is CASSLPQENYGYTF. In nucleotides, the CDR3 is TGTGCCAGCAGCTTGCCCCAGGAAAACTATGGCTACACCTTC.

The chain carries TRBV9 and TRBJ1-4, with D hard to call. The CDR3 contains 14 residues. V was pared by 3 bases and J by 0 bases, with 6 bases between. Germline CDR1 and CDR2: SGDLS and YYNGEE. Written as DNA, the CDR3 is TGTGCCAGCAGCGCAGGTGCAACTAATGAAAAACTGTTTTTT. Its translation: CASSAGATNEKLFF.